A single TCR beta chain is shown here with its context. What this receptor recognizes is not known. Per-base quality was not reported, and no clone a single base away is much larger than it. This sample's time point label indicates: cycle 1 day 1 (C1D1), immediately before nivolumab initiation. All trial patients had relapsed after autologous stem cell transplantation, with cohorts A, B and C differing in prior brentuximab vedotin exposure. The trial cohort was composed of roughly 60 patients with relapsed/refractory classical Hodgkin lymphoma, for whom complete response, partial response or progressive disease was recorded as best overall response. Single-agent nivolumab was administered to trial patients in the multi-cohort phase II CheckMate 205 trial. An independent review committee assessed best overall response by applying the 2007 International Working Group response criteria. Trial PBMCs were collected just before the start of nivolumab (C1D1) and during therapy at cycle 2 day 1 and cycle 4 day 1. Peripheral blood was collected in 8 mL Vacutainer Cell Preparation Tubes, from which PBMCs were isolated by centrifugation and then cryopreserved.

These data are taken from a study of PD-1 blockade in classical Hodgkin lymphoma (TCRdb year 2020). Regarding the research as a whole: Nivolumab dosing was 3 mg/kg intravenously every 2 weeks, continuing until either disease progression or unacceptable toxicity. A peripheral blood immune signature of response to PD-1 blockade in classical Hodgkin lymphoma was defined using TCR beta sequencing and CyTOF. What the work shows at the level of the full study, not this receptor alone: Baseline TCR diversity was reported to be lower in newly diagnosed patients than in healthy donors, and even lower in relapsed/refractory patients. By C4D1, a significant rise was seen in CD4+ TCR diversity but not in CD8+ TCR diversity (p=0.0027 vs p=0.16), and the rise was most apparent among complete responders (p=0.02). The study covered only a single clinical trial cohort, and the causes of the repertoire differences, possibly disease activity or prior therapy, were still not defined. Baseline diversity similar to that of newly diagnosed patients was observed in trial patients achieving complete response, whereas significantly lower diversity was observed in partial responders and progressors. Diversity was lower in patients who began nivolumab less than 1 year after ASCT, so these patients were left out of later analyses to avoid confounding by immune reconstitution.

The Qiagen DNeasy kit was used to extract genomic DNA from unsorted PBMCs and from the negatively selected CD4+ and CD8+ fractions. Amplification of TCR beta CDR3 regions was done by immunoSEQ multiplex PCR with primers that anneal to V and J segments. A synthetic immune receptor repertoire was used to minimize amplification bias, and any remaining bias was removed computationally after sequencing. Under the source paper's analysis protocol: Repertoire diversity was quantified as the Shannon entropy index using custom Python scripts. The unsorted, CD4+ and CD8+ repertoires were each analyzed separately, with the exception of combined analyses, where CD4+ and CD8+ sequences were merged in silico. Clonal expansion was defined as a frequency increase of at least 2-fold after treatment compared with C1D1, and clones undetected at baseline were assigned a pseudocount of 0.5. Clones with 0 or 1 copy at C1D1 were classified as singleton clones, and clones with 2 or more copies were classified as non-singleton clones. Clones expanded in unsorted samples were labelled as CD4+, CD8+ or unknown by matching protein sequences in sorted samples from the same patient. Wilcoxon tests on paired samples were used to test diversity changes from C1D1 to C4D1. Here the immuneACCESS table is served through TCRdb, limited to in-frame sequences with V and J called. Missing clones are a known gap in these copies; in checked studies unresolved V genes cover under half, and the rest lacks a known reason. That table furnishes V, J and clone size, whereas the DNA furnished D and trimming. The sample profile shows approximately 41,000 clones; around 78% of them were found once. The ten largest account for around an eighth of the sample.

The sequence was collected from a human donor with classical Hodgkin lymphoma. The sample was peripheral blood mononuclear cells (PBMCs), taken at baseline.

In nucleotides, the sequence is TGTGCCATCCCCCCACTGGCCCCCCAAGATGTTTATGGCTACACCTTC. This gives the protein CAIPPLAPQDVYGYTF. The chain uses TRBV10-3 and TRBJ1-2; too little of a D gene remains to name it. The germline V gene specifies ENHRY as CDR1 and SYGVKD as CDR2. The junction shows trimming of 8 bases on V and 5 bases on J, plus 24 bases between the germline ends. From cysteine to phenylalanine, the CDR3 is 16 amino acids long. The sequence is cut down to CDR3 DNA, 48 bases in frame from base 1.